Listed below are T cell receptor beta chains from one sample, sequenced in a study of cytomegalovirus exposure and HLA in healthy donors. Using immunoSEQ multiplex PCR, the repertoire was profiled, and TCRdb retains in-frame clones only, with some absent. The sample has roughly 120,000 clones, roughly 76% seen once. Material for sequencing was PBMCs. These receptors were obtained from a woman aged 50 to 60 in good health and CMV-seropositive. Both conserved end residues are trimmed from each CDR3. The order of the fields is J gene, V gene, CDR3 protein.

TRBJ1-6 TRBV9 ASSVGGARGDSPLH
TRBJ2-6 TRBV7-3 SSSFPGKPGANVLT
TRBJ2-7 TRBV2 ASSVASSLGGQY
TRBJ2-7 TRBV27 ASSLRQGGEQY
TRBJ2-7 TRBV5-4 ASSLRGGLDEQY
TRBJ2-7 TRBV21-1 ASSSRGRLCEQY
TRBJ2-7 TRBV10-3 AISAGLRGESYEQY
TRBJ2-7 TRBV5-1 ASKSSAAGYEQY
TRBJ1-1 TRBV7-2 ASRRDSITEAF
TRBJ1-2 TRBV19 ASSMGQEIYGYT
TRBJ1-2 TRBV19 ASSTRGREEDGYT
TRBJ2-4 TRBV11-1 ASSLGGQDSQY
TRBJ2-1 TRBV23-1 ASSRHGEQF
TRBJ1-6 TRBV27 ASSLNTASTNSPLH
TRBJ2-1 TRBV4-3 ASSQGRNEQF
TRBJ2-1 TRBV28 ASRGTPNEQF
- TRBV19 ASSTNSPGLYEQY
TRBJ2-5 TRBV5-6 ASSLTSGRAETQY
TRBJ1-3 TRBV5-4 ASSRGGAGNTIY
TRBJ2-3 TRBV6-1 ASTRTPATGTQY
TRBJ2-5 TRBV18 ASSGTGIETQY
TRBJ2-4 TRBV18 ASSILGRGTKNIQY
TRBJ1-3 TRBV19 ASSIIEATGNTIY
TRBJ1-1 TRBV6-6 ASRRTGGTEAF
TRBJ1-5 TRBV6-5 ASRPGQGNQPQH
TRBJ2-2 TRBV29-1 SGGTGVTGELF
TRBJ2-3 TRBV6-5 ASSARGGADTQY
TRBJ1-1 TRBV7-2 ASSPWTGGTEAF
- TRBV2 ASSEGSGGGYEQY
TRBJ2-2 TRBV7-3 ASSPSESMGTGELF
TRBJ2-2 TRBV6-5 ASSYGPTGGTGELF
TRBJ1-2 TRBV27 ASSRQANYGYT
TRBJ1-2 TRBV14 ASSQDRTGTYGYT
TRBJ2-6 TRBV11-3 ASSLGIGTGPAGANVLT
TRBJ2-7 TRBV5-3 ARSGGGPGQY
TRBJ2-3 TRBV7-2 ASSWAADTQY
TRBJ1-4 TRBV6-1 ASSEAGGPREKLF
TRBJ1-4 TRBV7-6 ASSQTGAANEKLF
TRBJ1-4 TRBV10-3 AISESTGGTNEKLF
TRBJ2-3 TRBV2 ASKWIGGRDTQY
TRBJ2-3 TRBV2 ASSWDSSTDTQY
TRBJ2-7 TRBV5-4 ASSPGGTRTYEQY
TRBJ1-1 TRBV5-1 ASSYHRGKDTEAF
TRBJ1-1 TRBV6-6 ASSSTGGSEAF
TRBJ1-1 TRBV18 ASSPPWDRTSEAF